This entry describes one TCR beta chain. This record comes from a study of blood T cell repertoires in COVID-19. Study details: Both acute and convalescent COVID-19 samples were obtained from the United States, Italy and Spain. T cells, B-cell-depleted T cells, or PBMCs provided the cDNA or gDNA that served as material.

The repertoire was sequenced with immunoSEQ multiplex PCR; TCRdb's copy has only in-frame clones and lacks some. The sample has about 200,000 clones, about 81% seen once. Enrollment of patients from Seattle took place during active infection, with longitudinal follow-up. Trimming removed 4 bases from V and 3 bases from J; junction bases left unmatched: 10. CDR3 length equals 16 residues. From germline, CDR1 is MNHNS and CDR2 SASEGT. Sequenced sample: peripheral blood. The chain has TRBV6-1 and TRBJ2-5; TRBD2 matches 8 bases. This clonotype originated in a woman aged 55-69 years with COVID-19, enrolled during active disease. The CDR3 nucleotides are TGTGCCAGCAGTGGAACGGGAGGGGAGCGCGAAGAGACCCAGTACTTC. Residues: CASSGTGGEREETQYF.